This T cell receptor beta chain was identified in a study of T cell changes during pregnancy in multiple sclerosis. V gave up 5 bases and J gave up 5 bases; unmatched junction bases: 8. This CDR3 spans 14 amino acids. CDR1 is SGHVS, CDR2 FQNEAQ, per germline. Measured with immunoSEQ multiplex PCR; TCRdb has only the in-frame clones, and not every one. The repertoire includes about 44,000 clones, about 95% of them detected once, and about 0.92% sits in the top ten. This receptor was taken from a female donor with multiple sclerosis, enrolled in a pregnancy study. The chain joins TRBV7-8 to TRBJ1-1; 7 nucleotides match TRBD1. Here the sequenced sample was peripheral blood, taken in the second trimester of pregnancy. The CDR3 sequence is CASSPYGQATEAFF. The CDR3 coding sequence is TGTGCCAGCAGCCCTTACGGACAGGCAACTGAAGCTTTCTTT.